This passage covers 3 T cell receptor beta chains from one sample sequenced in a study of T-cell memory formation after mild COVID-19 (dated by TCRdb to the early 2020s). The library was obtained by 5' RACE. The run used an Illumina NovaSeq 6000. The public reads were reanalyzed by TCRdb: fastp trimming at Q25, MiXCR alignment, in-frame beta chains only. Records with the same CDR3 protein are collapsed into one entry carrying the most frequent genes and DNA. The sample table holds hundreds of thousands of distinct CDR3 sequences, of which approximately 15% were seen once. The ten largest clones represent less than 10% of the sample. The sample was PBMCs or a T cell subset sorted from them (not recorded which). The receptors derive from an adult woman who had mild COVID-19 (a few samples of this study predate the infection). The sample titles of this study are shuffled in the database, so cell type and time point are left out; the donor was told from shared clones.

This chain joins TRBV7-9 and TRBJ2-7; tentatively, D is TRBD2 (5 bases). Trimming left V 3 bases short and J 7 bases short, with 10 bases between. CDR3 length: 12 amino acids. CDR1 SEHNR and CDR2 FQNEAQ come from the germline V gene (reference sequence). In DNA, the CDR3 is TGTGCCAGCAGCTTCATGAGACTAGAGCAGTACTTC. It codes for CASSFMRLEQYF.

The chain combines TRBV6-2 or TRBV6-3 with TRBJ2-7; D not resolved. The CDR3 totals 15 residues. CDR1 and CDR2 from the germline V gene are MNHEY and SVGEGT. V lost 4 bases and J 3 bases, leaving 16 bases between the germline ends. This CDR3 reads CASSSRSFSYYEQYF. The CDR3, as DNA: TGTGCCAGCAGTTCTCGGAGCTTCTCCTACTACGAGCAGTACTTC.

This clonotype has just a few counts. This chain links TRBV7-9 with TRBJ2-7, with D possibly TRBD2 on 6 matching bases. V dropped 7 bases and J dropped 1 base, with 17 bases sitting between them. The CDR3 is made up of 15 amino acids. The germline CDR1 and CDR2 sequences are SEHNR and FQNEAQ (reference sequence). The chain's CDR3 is CASISGAGPSYEQYF. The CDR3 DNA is TGTGCCAGCATTAGCGGAGCGGGCCCTTCCTACGAGCAGTACTTC.